This T cell receptor beta chain was sequenced for a study of blood T cell repertoires in COVID-19. This clone was found once. The CDR3 consists of 13 residues. The V and J ends lost 2 bases and 7 bases respectively, with 9 bases between them. Germline CDR1 LGHDT, CDR2 YNNKEL (reference sequence). Assay used: immunoSEQ multiplex PCR; TCRdb lists only in-frame clones, some missing. The sample lists tens of thousands of clones, 90% occurring once. The chain has TRBV3-1 (or the pseudogene TRBV3-2) and TRBJ1-5; D remains unclear. This TCR came from a man aged 50 to 60 with COVID-19, enrolled during active disease. Input material: peripheral blood. CDR3 amino acids: CASSQFLQQPQHF. Here the CDR3 DNA reads TGTGCCAGCAGCCAATTTCTTCAGCAGCCCCAGCATTTT.